The 13 T cell receptor beta chains in this list originate from one sample, sequenced in a study of T-cell reconstitution after alpha-beta-depleted transplantation in children. Molecular barcoding with unique molecular identifiers was used for the TCRbeta library. TCRdb recomputed calls from the PCR reads with MiXCR, one row per CDR3 protein. The sample includes fewer than 500,000 distinct CDR3 sequences, around two fifths of them seen just once. Sequenced here: PBMCs, sampled before TCRalphabeta/CD19-depleted stem cell transplant. Receptor source: a girl aged 2 to 10 with aplastic anemia, due to receive a stem cell transplant.

This clonotype was counted only a few times. The chain employs TRBV13 and TRBJ2-7; TRBD2 aligns across 8 bases. V dropped 2 bases and J dropped 7; count of bases not matched to a gene: 7. CDR1 and CDR2 from the germline V gene are PRHDT and FYEKMQ (reference sequence). CDR3 length: 14 residues. CDR3 in DNA: TGTGCCAGCAGCTTATCAGCGGGAGTGAGGGAGCAGTACTTC. Amino acids: CASSLSAGVREQYF.

This clonotype occurred many times. The V gene is TRBV20-1, the J gene TRBJ2-1, with TRBD2 identical over 9 bases. Trimming removed 5 bases from V and 10 bases from J; junction bases left unmatched: 12. This CDR3 region has 14 residues. Germline CDR1 reads DFQATT; CDR2 reads SNEGSKA (reference sequence). The CDR3 bases are TGCAGTGCTTTTCCGGGACTAGCTAGAGTCGAGCAGTTCTTC. It yields the protein CSAFPGLARVEQFF.

J is TRBJ2-1 and V is TRBV20-1; D remains ambiguous. Trimming removed 0 bases from V and 11 bases from J, with 8 bases in between. Germline assignment: CDR1 DFQATT and CDR2 SNEGSKA (reference sequence). The CDR3 consists of 11 residues. The CDR3 spells CSARDEPKQFF. CDR3 in DNA: TGCAGTGCTAGAGATGAACCTAAGCAGTTCTTC.

This chain uses TRBV20-1 with TRBJ2-3; 8 bases line up with TRBD2. Germline V CDR1 and CDR2: DFQATT, SNEGSKA (reference sequence). V lost 6 bases to trimming and J lost 1 base; unmatched junction nucleotides: 6. The CDR3 totals 14 residues. The DNA of the CDR3 is TGCAGTGCCAACGGGGGGGCCGGCACAGATACGCAGTATTTT. The encoded protein is CSANGGAGTDTQYF.

The chain combines TRBV5-1 with TRBJ1-1, with D tentatively TRBD1 (6 bases). This CDR3 has 17 amino acids. The germline gives CDR1 SGHRS, CDR2 YFSETQ. V gave up 4 bases and J gave up 0 bases, with 19 bases separating them. Written as DNA, the CDR3 is TGCGCCAGCAGCGTCGAATGGGGGCGACTGATGAACACTGAAGCTTTCTTT. It is translated as CASSVEWGRLMNTEAFF.

Ten or more counts support this clonotype. The J gene is TRBJ2-7, the V gene TRBV27; TRBD2 agrees at 7 bases. The CDR3 totals 15 residues. Trimming at V came to 5 bases and at J to 2 bases, leaving 9 bases not matched to a gene. Germline V CDR1 and CDR2: MNHEY, SMNVEV (reference sequence). DNA for the CDR3: TGTGCCAGCAGTACCTCTCTAGCGGCCCCCTACGAGCAGTACTTC. This codes for CASSTSLAAPYEQYF.

This sequence joins TRBV10-3 and TRBJ2-2, with a weak D call TRBD2 (6 bases). There are 16 residues in the CDR3. Germline V gene sequence: CDR1 ENHRY, CDR2 SYGVKD. Trimming removed 3 bases from V and 2 bases from J, with 13 bases in between. The CDR3 nucleotides are TGTGCCATCAGTGATTGGGGGGTAGAAAACACCGGGGAGCTGTTTTTT. Its protein is CAISDWGVENTGELFF.

This clonotype was found a few times. The chain recombines TRBV5-1 with TRBJ2-5; tentatively, D is TRBD1 or TRBD2 (5 bases each). From germline, CDR1 is SGHRS and CDR2 YFSETQ. V was cut by 4 bases and J by 5 bases, with 15 bases left in between. This CDR3 is 14 amino acids long. The CDR3, as DNA: TGCGCCAGCAGCGCCTCCGGGGCAGTGGAGACCCAGTACTTC. Translated: CASSASGAVETQYF.

The genes are TRBV5-1 and TRBJ2-7, with 8 bases lining up with TRBD2. Germline-derived CDR1 and CDR2 are SGHRS and YFSETQ. CDR3 length: 15 amino acids. Germline trimming cut 4 bases from V and 0 bases from J; bases unmatched to any gene: 6. CDR3 sequence: CASSPLAGSSYEQYF. As DNA, the CDR3 is TGCGCCAGCAGCCCCTTAGCGGGAAGCTCCTACGAGCAGTACTTC.

This clonotype was seen a handful of times. The chain is built from TRBV19 and TRBJ1-1, with 7 bases aligning to TRBD1. The CDR3 runs to 15 residues. V dropped 6 bases and J dropped 0; count of bases not matched to a gene: 7. The germline CDR1 and CDR2 sequences are LNHDA and SQIVND (reference sequence). The CDR3 sequence: CASSPRGGLNTEAFF. The CDR3, as DNA: TGTGCCAGTAGCCCCAGGGGGGGGCTGAACACTGAAGCTTTCTTT.

Turning to this clonotype: It may be a read error: a sequence one base away is much more abundant. Written as DNA, the CDR3 is TGTGCCAGCAGCATATATCCGGGACTAGCGGGAGTTAAGGACAATGAGCAGTTCTTC. Translated, it gives CASSIYPGLAGVKDNEQFF. V gene TRBV11-2 combines with J gene TRBJ2-1; 14 positions agree with TRBD2. Germline V gives CDR1 SGHAT, CDR2 FQNNGV. The CDR3 consists of 19 residues. The V and J ends lost 5 bases and 5 bases, in that order; junction bases with no gene match: 14.

This sequence joins TRBV28 and TRBJ1-1, with 8 bases that match TRBD1. Germline-derived CDR1 and CDR2 are MDHEN and SYDVKM. This CDR3 is 15 amino acids long. Trimming at V came to 4 bases and at J to 4 bases, leaving 8 bases not matched to a gene. The CDR3 here is CASSSRTGWSTEAFF. In DNA, the CDR3 is TGTGCCAGCAGTTCCAGGACAGGGTGGAGCACTGAAGCTTTCTTT.

The chain has TRBV4-2 and TRBJ1-1, with unresolved D. Trimming left V 0 bases short and J 7 bases short, with 6 bases between. The CDR3 is 12 amino acids. Germline V gene data show CDR1 as LGHNA and CDR2 as YNFKEQ. CDR3 nucleotide sequence: TGTGCCAGCAGCCAAGAGGGCGTTGAAGCTTTCTTT. This encodes CASSQEGVEAFF.